The clone carrying this T cell receptor beta chain came up a few times. Enrolment of Seattle patients took place during active infection, and they were followed longitudinally. The CDR3 has 15 amino acids. Germline CDR1 is SNHLY and CDR2 is FYNNEI. V shed 2 bases and J 2 bases; nucleotides not matched to a gene: 1. The data stem from a study of blood T cell repertoires in COVID-19. Profiled with immunoSEQ multiplex PCR; TCRdb holds only in-frame clones, not every one. The sample has fewer than 350,000 clones; around nine tenths are singletons. The TCR originated in a woman under 40 with COVID-19, enrolled during active disease. Sequenced input: peripheral blood. The V and J genes are TRBV2 and TRBJ2-3; 10 nucleotides align to TRBD2. The CDR3 DNA follows: TGTGCCAGCAGTGAAAGCGGGAGGGCCACAGATACGCAGTATTTT. Translation: CASSESGRATDTQYF.